This record concerns one TCR beta chain sequence. Its antigen is still unknown. The data originate from a study of glioma-infiltrating T cells after dendritic cell vaccination. Study background: Autologous tumor lysate-pulsed dendritic cell vaccination was given between the early 2000s and the early 2010s.

V lost 2 bases to trimming and J lost 8 bases; unmatched junction nucleotides: 8. Germline-derived CDR1 and CDR2 are SGHVS and FQNEAQ. This CDR3 has 15 amino acids. The table came from immunoSEQ multiplex PCR; TCRdb's copy has only in-frame clones and leaves some out. The sample has about 64,000 clones; 82% are singletons. Points from the study as a whole: Few patients contributed both blood and tumor specimens. Longer survival after dendritic cell vaccination followed higher pretreatment TIL content. Survival was not directly related to TCR clonality in these patients.

The receptor comes from a human donor with glioblastoma. Here the sequenced sample was blood, taken before dendritic cell vaccination. The chain carries TRBV7-8 and TRBJ1-2, with 10 positions matching TRBD1. The CDR3 here is CASSLRVGTGDGYTF. The CDR3 nucleotides read TGTGCCAGCAGCTTACGAGTAGGGACAGGGGACGGCTACACCTTC.